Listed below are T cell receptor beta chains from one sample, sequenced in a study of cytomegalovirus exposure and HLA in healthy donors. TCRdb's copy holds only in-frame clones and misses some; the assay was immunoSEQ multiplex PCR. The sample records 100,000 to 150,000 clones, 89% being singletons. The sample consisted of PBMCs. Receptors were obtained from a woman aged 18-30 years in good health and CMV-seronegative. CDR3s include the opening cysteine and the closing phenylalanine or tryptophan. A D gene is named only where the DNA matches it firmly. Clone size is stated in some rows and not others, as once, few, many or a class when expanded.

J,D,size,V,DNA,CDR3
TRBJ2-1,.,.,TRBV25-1,TGTGCCAGCAGTCTTTCGGTCTATGAGCAGTTCTTC,CASSLSVYEQFF
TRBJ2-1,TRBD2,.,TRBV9,TGTGCCAGCAGCGCAGGACTAGTACCAGGCAATGAGCAGTTCTTC,CASSAGLVPGNEQFF
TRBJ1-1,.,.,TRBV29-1,TGCAGCGTTGAAGATCCCACTACCCCGAGGCACACTGAAGCTTTCTTT,CSVEDPTTPRHTEAFF
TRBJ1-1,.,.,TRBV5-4,TGTGCCAGCAGCTTGGACCTCTCGGGGGAAGGAGCTTTCTTT,CASSLDLSGEGAFF
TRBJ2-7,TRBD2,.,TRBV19,TGTGCCAGTAGCCAGACTAGCGGGACGACCTACGAGCAGTACTTC,CASSQTSGTTYEQYF
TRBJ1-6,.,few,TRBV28,TGTGCCAGCAGTTTAGCCCCTCACGAGGTGCATAATTCACCCCTCCACTTT,CASSLAPHEVHNSPLHF
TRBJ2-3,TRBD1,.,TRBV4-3,TGCGCCAGCAGCCAGCAGGGGGTCGCAGATACGCAGTATTTT,CASSQQGVADTQYF
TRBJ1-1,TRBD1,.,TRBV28,TGTGCCAGCAGATACATGACAGGGATTGGTGAAGCTTTCTTT,CASRYMTGIGEAFF
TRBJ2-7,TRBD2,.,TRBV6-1,TGTGCCGGGGGGCGGGAGGTAGCCTACGAGCAGTACTTC,CAGGREVAYEQYF
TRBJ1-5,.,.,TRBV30,TGTGCCTGGAGTGTACGTGAGGATCAGCCCCAGCATTTT,CAWSVREDQPQHF
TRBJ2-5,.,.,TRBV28,TGTGCCAGCAGCCCGGCGAATGCAGGCCAAGAGACCCAGTACTTC,CASSPANAGQETQYF
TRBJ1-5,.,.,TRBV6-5,TGTGCCAGCAGTCAGTTGTATAGCAATCAGCCCCAGCATTTT,CASSQLYSNQPQHF
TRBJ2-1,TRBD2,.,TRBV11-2,TGTGCCAGCAGCTGGGGGGGGACTAGCGGAAACAATGAGCAGTTCTTC,CASSWGGTSGNNEQFF
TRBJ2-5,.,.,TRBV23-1,TGCGCCAGCAGTCAGCGGCAGTCGGCGACAGAGACCCAGTACTTC,CASSQRQSATETQYF
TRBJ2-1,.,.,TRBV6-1,TGTGCCAGCAGTGAAAGGGGCACAATAGGCTACAATGAGCAGTTCTTC,CASSERGTIGYNEQFF
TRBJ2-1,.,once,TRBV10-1,TGCGCCAGCAGTAACAGGGGGGGTAATGAGCAGTTCTTC,CASSNRGGNEQFF
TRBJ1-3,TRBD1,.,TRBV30,TGTGCCTGGAACCTACAGGGGGCACGAAACACCATATATTTT,CAWNLQGARNTIYF
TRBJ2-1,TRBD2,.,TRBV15,TGTGCCACCAGCCCCAGCGGGAGCTCCTACAATGAGCAGTTCTTC,CATSPSGSSYNEQFF
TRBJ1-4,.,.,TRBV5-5,TGTGCCAGCAGCTACGACAGGATGACTGGGGAACTGTTTTTT,CASSYDRMTGELFF
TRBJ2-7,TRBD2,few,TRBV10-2,TGCGCCAGCAGTGTAAGGACTAGCGGGAGGCTGATCGGGGACGAGCAGTACTTC,CASSVRTSGRLIGDEQYF
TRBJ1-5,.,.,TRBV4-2,TGTGCCAGCAGCCAAGACTGGCCAACACCCCATAGCAATCAGCCCCAGCATTTT,CASSQDWPTPHSNQPQHF
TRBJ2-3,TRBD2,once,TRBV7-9,TGTGCCAGCAGCTTACCTCGCGGGAGTACGGATACGCAGTATTTT,CASSLPRGSTDTQYF
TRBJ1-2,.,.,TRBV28,TGTGCCAGCAGTTTACCCAGGGATTATGGCTACACCTTC,CASSLPRDYGYTF
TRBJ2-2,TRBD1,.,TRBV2,TGTGCCAGCAGTGGTTCCCTGATGGGACAGGGAACCGGGGAGCTGTTTTTT,CASSGSLMGQGTGELFF
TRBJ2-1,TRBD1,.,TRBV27,TGTGCCAGCAGTTTAAGAGGTCTTCTGTTGGGACAGGGTCGCAATGAGCAGTTCTTC,CASSLRGLLLGQGRNEQFF
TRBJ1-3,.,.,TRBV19,TGTGCCAGTAGTGCGGATTTGGGTGCCAGAAACACCATATATTTT,CASSADLGARNTIYF
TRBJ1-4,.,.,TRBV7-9,TGTGCCAGCAGCCTTCGGGAGGGAACACTTGAAAAACTGTTTTTT,CASSLREGTLEKLFF
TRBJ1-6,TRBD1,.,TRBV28,TGTGCCAGCAGTTTAGGGACAGCTTGGTATAATTCACCCCTCCACTTT,CASSLGTAWYNSPLHF
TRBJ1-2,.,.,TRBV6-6,TGTGCCAGCAGTTACTCGTGGGCCCTGGCCGGTGGCTACACCTTC,CASSYSWALAGGYTF
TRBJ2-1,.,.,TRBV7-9,TGTGCCAGCAGACCCAGCTCTTCCCCCGGGATCCTGGTGGATGAGCAGTTCTTC,CASRPSSSPGILVDEQFF
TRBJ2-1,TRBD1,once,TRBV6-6,TGTGCCTGCTCCCGGACAGGGCTAACATACAATGAGCAGTTCTTC,CACSRTGLTYNEQFF
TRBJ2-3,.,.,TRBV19,TGTGCCAGTAGTATGTTGGAGGGCACAGATACGCAGTATTTT,CASSMLEGTDTQYF
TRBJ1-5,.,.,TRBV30,TGTGCCTGGAGTGTAGTGGGGAGGTTGGATCAGCCCCAGCATTTT,CAWSVVGRLDQPQHF
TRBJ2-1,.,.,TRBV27,TGTGCCAGCAGTTTACAGGGGACTGAGCAGTTCTTC,CASSLQGTEQFF
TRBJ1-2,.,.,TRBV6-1,TGTGCCAGCAGTTTTCGGGTAGGCGGCTACACCTTC,CASSFRVGGYTF
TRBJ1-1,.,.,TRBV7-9,TGTGCCAGCAGCTTAACAGGGAACACTGAAGCTTTCTTT,CASSLTGNTEAFF
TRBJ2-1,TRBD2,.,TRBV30,TGTGCCTGGAGTAGAGGGTTAACTAGCGGAGCCTACAATGAGCAGTTCTTC,CAWSRGLTSGAYNEQFF
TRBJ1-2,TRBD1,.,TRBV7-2,TGTGCCAGCAGCTTGACAGGGTTGGGTAACTATGGCTACACCTTC,CASSLTGLGNYGYTF
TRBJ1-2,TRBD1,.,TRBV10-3,TGTGCCATCGGGTCGCGGGGACAGAGACCATACACCTTC,CAIGSRGQRPYTF
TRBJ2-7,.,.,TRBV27,TGTGCCAGCAGTTTAGACAGAAGCTCCTACGAGCAGTACTTC,CASSLDRSSYEQYF
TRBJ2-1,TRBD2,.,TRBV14,TGTGCCAGCAGGCGACTAGCGGGAGAGGACAATGAGCAGTTCTTC,CASRRLAGEDNEQFF
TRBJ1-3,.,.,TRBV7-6,TGTGCCAGCAGCTTAGGGGAGTCGAACACCATATATTTT,CASSLGESNTIYF
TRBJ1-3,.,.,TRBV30,TGTGCCTGGAGTTACATCTCAGGGAACACCATATATTTT,CAWSYISGNTIYF
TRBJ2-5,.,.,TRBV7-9,TGTGCCAGCAGCTTAGCGGCAGAGACCCAGTACTTC,CASSLAAETQYF
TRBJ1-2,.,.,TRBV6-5,TGTGCCAGCAGTTACTCGAGGGGAGGGGCGAACTATGGCTACACCTTC,CASSYSRGGANYGYTF
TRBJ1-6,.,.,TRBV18,TGTGCCAGCTCACCACTAGGGGGTATCGATTCACCCCTCCACTTT,CASSPLGGIDSPLHF
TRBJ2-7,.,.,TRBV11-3,TGTGCCAGCAGCTCCGGGGGTGGAGAGGCGCGCGAGCAGTACTTC,CASSSGGGEAREQYF